This T cell receptor beta chain was sequenced for a study of shared clonotypes between healthy human individuals. Whole-study context: Every donor yielded three CD4 naive, three CD4 memory, two CD8 naive and one CD8 memory plate.

It was at deep level that the assay was run. Investigators spread the genomic DNA of each subset evenly over several immunoSEQ plates. Sequencing was performed with immunoSEQ multiplex PCR; in TCRdb, only in-frame clones are kept and a portion is missing. The table shows roughly 1,600,000 clones, with around 98.5% occurring only once. V lost 5 bases to trimming and J lost 5 bases; unmatched junction nucleotides: 8. CDR3 length: 14 residues. Looked up from germline, CDR1 is SGHNT and CDR2 is YYREEE (reference sequence). On this clone itself: At the DNA level, this CDR3 is encoded by other sequences in the same sample as well.

The receptor comes from a man between 25 and 39 years old in good health. The sample comprised naive CD4+ T cells sorted from blood. The subset denotes: CD45RA+ positively selected. The J gene is TRBJ2-7, the V gene TRBV5-4; TRBD2 matches 9 bases. CDR3 DNA sequence: TGTGCCAGCAGTTCAAGCGGGAGGATCGACGAGCAGTACTTC. The encoded protein is CASSSSGRIDEQYF.